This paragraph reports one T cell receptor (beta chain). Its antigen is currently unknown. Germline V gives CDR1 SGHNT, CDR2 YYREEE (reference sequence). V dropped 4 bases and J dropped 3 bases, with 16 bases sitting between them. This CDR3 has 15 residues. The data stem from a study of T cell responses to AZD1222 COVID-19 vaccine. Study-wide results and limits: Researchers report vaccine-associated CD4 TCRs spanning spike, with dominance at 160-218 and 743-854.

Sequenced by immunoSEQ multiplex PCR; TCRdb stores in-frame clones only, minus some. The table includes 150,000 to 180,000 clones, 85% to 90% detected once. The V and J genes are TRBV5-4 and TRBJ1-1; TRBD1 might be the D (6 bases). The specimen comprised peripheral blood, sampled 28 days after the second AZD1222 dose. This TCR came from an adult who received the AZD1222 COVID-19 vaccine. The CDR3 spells CASSIQGRGDTEAFF. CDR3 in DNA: TGTGCCAGCAGCATACAGGGACGAGGGGACACTGAAGCTTTCTTT.